The rows below give T cell receptor beta chains drawn from one sample of a study of blood T cell repertoires in COVID-19. The method was immunoSEQ multiplex PCR; TCRdb's version includes in-frame clones alone and lacks a portion of them. The sample carries around 52,000 clones, around 83% recorded once. Sequenced input: peripheral blood. The origin of the receptors is a human donor in a cohort sampled during active COVID-19. Both conserved end residues are part of each CDR3. The D gene is left open where the match is weak. Rows may omit the clone size; those that give it use once, few, many or a size class.

CASSLGAGMNTEAFF	TGTGCCAGCAGCTTAGGCGCAGGTATGAACACTGAAGCTTTCTTT	-	TRBJ1-1	-	TRBV7-2
CASSSEVPGTEAFF	TGTGCCAGCAGCTCCGAGGTCCCTGGGACTGAAGCTTTCTTT	-	TRBJ1-1	-	TRBV5-6
CATSLSGGRQNEQFF	TGTGCCACTTCCCTTAGCGGGGGCCGTCAAAATGAGCAGTTCTTC	TRBD2	TRBJ2-1	-	TRBV3-1/TRBV3-2
CASRTEQGSGDIQYF	TGTGCCAGCAGGACTGAACAGGGATCCGGGGACATTCAGTACTTC	-	TRBJ2-4	-	TRBV6-5
CASSKDLVGYTF	TGTGCCAGCAGTAAGGACTTGGTGGGCTACACCTTC	-	TRBJ1-2	-	TRBV27
CASSLVRGYGAFF	TGTGCCAGCAGCTTAGTACGGGGGTATGGAGCTTTCTTT	-	TRBJ1-1	-	TRBV7-2
CASSSLGREMDIQYF	TGTGCCAGCAGTTCCTTGGGACGGGAGATGGACATTCAGTACTTC	-	TRBJ2-4	-	TRBV7-2
CASSAQAISTDTQYF	TGTGCCAGCAGCGCACAAGCGATCTCAACAGATACGCAGTATTTT	-	TRBJ2-3	-	TRBV7-2
CASSSIDSPTEKLFF	TGTGCCAGCAGCTCCATCGACAGTCCTACCGAAAAACTGTTTTTT	-	TRBJ1-4	few	TRBV7-9
CASSYTTTKFQHF	TGTGCCAGCAGTTACACGACTACCAAGTTCCAGCATTTT	-	TRBJ1-5	-	TRBV6-6
CAWRPLGGVGSGANVLTF	TGTGCCTGGAGACCCCTCGGGGGGGTGGGCTCTGGGGCCAACGTCCTGACTTTC	TRBD2	TRBJ2-6	-	TRBV30
CASIDNLATEAFF	TGTGCCAGCATTGACAATCTTGCAACTGAAGCTTTCTTT	-	TRBJ1-1	-	TRBV27
CASSLDRAELFF	TGTGCCAGCTCACTGGACAGGGCGGAGCTGTTTTTT	TRBD1	TRBJ2-2	few	TRBV27
CASTSSLNYGYTF	TGTGCCAGCACTAGCAGCCTTAACTATGGCTACACCTTC	-	TRBJ1-2	-	TRBV6-5
CASSAGVAGTWDTQYF	TGTGCCAGCAGCGCAGGGGTAGCGGGGACCTGGGATACGCAGTATTTT	TRBD2	TRBJ2-3	-	TRBV7-9
CASRQGAGNQPQHF	TGTGCCAGCAGGCAGGGGGCGGGCAATCAGCCCCAGCATTTT	TRBD1	TRBJ1-5	-	TRBV2
CASSALPGGARNTEAFF	TGTGCCAGCAGCGCTTTACCAGGGGGCGCGAGGAACACTGAAGCTTTCTTT	TRBD1	TRBJ1-1	few	TRBV9
CASSSPGGLGYGYTF	TGTGCCAGCAGCTCCCCGGGGGGGCTAGGTTATGGCTACACCTTC	-	TRBJ1-2	-	TRBV9
CASSSRRMTSTDTQYF	TGTGCCAGCAGCTCCCGACGAATGACTAGCACAGATACGCAGTATTTT	-	TRBJ2-3	-	TRBV3-1/TRBV3-2
CASSRATGSLYEQYF	TGCGCCAGCAGTCGTGCGACAGGGAGTCTCTACGAGCAGTACTTC	TRBD1	TRBJ2-7	once	TRBV23-1
CASSRQGGGSEQFF	TGTGCCAGCAGCCGACAAGGGGGGGGGAGTGAGCAGTTCTTC	-	TRBJ2-1	-	TRBV11-3
CATLGGPNTGELFF	TGTGCCACCCTAGGGGGACCGAACACCGGGGAGCTGTTTTTT	-	TRBJ2-2	-	TRBV6-6
CASSLAPGVGQPQHF	TGTGCCAGCAGCTTAGCCCCGGGGGTGGGTCAGCCCCAGCATTTT	-	TRBJ1-5	-	TRBV7-3
CAGNHRANTIYF	TGTGCCGGGAACCACAGGGCTAACACCATATATTTT	-	TRBJ1-3	-	TRBV30
CATSSERAGGIYNEQFF	TGTGCCACCAGCAGCGAACGAGCGGGGGGGATCTACAATGAGCAGTTCTTC	TRBD2	TRBJ2-1	-	TRBV15
CASSSGTGQGAYEQYF	TGCGCCAGCAGCTCCGGCACGGGACAGGGGGCCTACGAGCAGTACTTC	TRBD1	TRBJ2-7	-	TRBV4-1
CASSLGLAGVADTQYF	TGTGCCAGCAGCTTGGGGCTAGCGGGGGTGGCAGATACGCAGTATTTT	TRBD2	TRBJ2-3	-	TRBV5-8
CASSLEGVQEAFF	TGCGCCAGCAGCTTGGAAGGGGTACAGGAAGCTTTCTTT	-	TRBJ1-1	-	TRBV5-1
CSADRGYGYTF	TGCAGCGCAGACAGGGGCTATGGCTACACCTTC	TRBD1	TRBJ1-2	-	TRBV29-1
CASYRDGSSPLHF	TGTGCCAGCTACAGGGATGGTAGTTCACCCCTCCACTTT	-	TRBJ1-6	-	TRBV28
CASSWGESNEQFF	TGTGCCAGCAGCTGGGGGGAGTCCAATGAGCAGTTCTTC	-	TRBJ2-1	-	TRBV5-6
CASSRGYTGNTIYF	TGTGCCAGCAGCCGCGGGTATACTGGAAACACCATATATTTT	-	TRBJ1-3	few	TRBV14
CASSPTTGSYEQYF	TGTGCCAGCAGCCCAACGACAGGATCCTACGAGCAGTACTTC	-	TRBJ2-7	-	TRBV7-6
CASTLRTPGYEGLGAPETQYF	TGTGCCAGCACCTTACGCACTCCTGGGTATGAGGGACTAGGGGCGCCGGAGACCCAGTACTTC	TRBD2	TRBJ2-5	-	TRBV7-8
CAISEGGFRETQYF	TGTGCCATCAGTGAGGGGGGGTTCAGAGAGACCCAGTACTTC	-	TRBJ2-5	-	TRBV10-3
CATSDRLGAQNEQFF	TGTGCCACCAGTGACCGGTTGGGGGCTCAGAATGAGCAGTTCTTC	-	TRBJ2-1	-	TRBV24-1
CASSPGLATSDTQYF	TGTGCCAGCAGCCCGGGACTAGCAACCTCAGATACGCAGTATTTT	TRBD2	TRBJ2-3	-	TRBV5-4
CASSTRQGGVEQFF	TGTGCCAGCAGCACCAGACAGGGGGGAGTTGAGCAGTTCTTC	TRBD1	TRBJ2-1	-	TRBV13
CASSQDPRQGVNNEQFF	TGCGCCAGCAGCCAAGACCCCCGACAGGGGGTGAACAATGAGCAGTTCTTC	TRBD1	TRBJ2-1	-	TRBV4-1
CASSGRGLGANVLTF	TGTGCCAGTAGTGGAAGGGGGCTTGGGGCCAACGTCCTGACTTTC	TRBD1	TRBJ2-6	-	TRBV19
CASSPRTGGVQETQYF	TGTGCCAGCAGCCCTCGGACAGGGGGCGTCCAAGAGACCCAGTACTTC	TRBD1	TRBJ2-5	-	TRBV5-4
CASSIRAGQPQHF	TGTGCCAGTAGTATTAGGGCGGGTCAGCCCCAGCATTTT	-	TRBJ1-5	-	TRBV19
CASGFLPVQGTTQYF	TGCGCCAGCGGGTTCCTGCCCGTACAGGGGACGACCCAGTACTTC	TRBD1	TRBJ2-5	once	TRBV5-1
CASSRATNEKLFF	TGTGCCAGCAGTCGTGCAACTAATGAAAAACTGTTTTTT	-	TRBJ1-4	-	TRBV6-2/TRBV6-3
CASSLFGTGNEKLFF	TGTGCCAGCAGCTTGTTTGGGACAGGGAATGAAAAACTGTTTTTT	TRBD1	TRBJ1-4	-	TRBV5-4
CASSPLGQGSTDTQYF	TGTGCCAGCTCACCTCTGGGACAGGGGAGCACAGATACGCAGTATTTT	TRBD1	TRBJ2-3	-	TRBV18
CATSVAVSSYNEQFF	TGTGCCACCAGTGTTGCGGTTAGCTCCTACAATGAGCAGTTCTTC	-	TRBJ2-1	-	TRBV24-1
CASSYFPGQGAHEQYF	TGTGCCAGCAGTTACTTCCCGGGACAGGGCGCCCACGAGCAGTACTTC	TRBD1	TRBJ2-7	-	TRBV6-6
CAWSQPGGGEQYF	TGTGCCTGGAGCCAGCCTGGGGGGGGCGAGCAGTACTTC	TRBD2	TRBJ2-7	-	TRBV30
CASSLFGRAGGAYEQYF	TGTGCCAGCAGTTTATTTGGGCGGGCGGGGGGAGCCTACGAGCAGTACTTC	TRBD2	TRBJ2-7	few	TRBV27
CASSGSLGGTEAFF	TGTGCCAGCAGTGGGAGCCTGGGGGGAACTGAAGCTTTCTTT	-	TRBJ1-1	-	TRBV28
CASSPQRLLYEQYF	TGTGCCAGCAGCCCCCAGCGGCTACTCTACGAGCAGTACTTC	-	TRBJ2-7	-	TRBV11-3
CASSSLPGQGSDTQYF	TGTGCCAGCAGCTCCTTACCGGGACAGGGGTCAGATACGCAGTATTTT	TRBD1	TRBJ2-3	-	TRBV7-9
CASGRVQQGANGYTF	TGTGCCAGCGGTCGCGTGCAGCAGGGGGCCAATGGCTACACCTTC	TRBD1	TRBJ1-2	-	TRBV28
CATSRGTGFQPQHF	TGTGCCACCAGCCGAGGGACAGGATTTCAGCCCCAGCATTTT	TRBD1	TRBJ1-5	-	TRBV15